The 27 T cell receptor beta chains reported below all come from one sample, sequenced in a study of blood T cell repertoires in COVID-19. Data came from immunoSEQ multiplex PCR; TCRdb stores just in-frame clones and leaves some out. The data show about 180,000 clones, 65% to 90% seen once. Sequencing was carried out using peripheral blood. The receptors shown here come from a man in his fifties or sixties with active or convalescent COVID-19.

The chain combines TRBV11-1 with TRBJ2-1, with TRBD2 matching over 8 bases. The CDR3 runs to 16 residues. Germline V gene sequence: CDR1 SGHAT, CDR2 FQDESV (reference sequence). Unmatched junction bases numbered 15, after V lost 5 bases and J lost 9 bases. CDR3 in amino acids: CASSPPTGGGRVEQFF. Written as DNA, the CDR3 is TGTGCCAGCAGCCCACCCACCGGGGGGGGCCGTGTTGAGCAGTTCTTC.

The gene calls are TRBV9 and TRBJ2-5; D possibly corresponds to TRBD2 (6 bases). CDR1 and CDR2 (germline): SGDLS, YYNGEE. The CDR3 spans 14 residues. Between the trimmed V and J ends, which lost 4 bases and 2 bases, there was a span of 12 bases. This chain's CDR3 is CASSPLGSQETQYF. For the CDR3, the DNA is TGTGCCAGCAGCCCCCTCGGGAGTCAAGAGACCCAGTACTTC.

As regards this clone: It is unclear where the CDR3 begins or ends on the DNA, so no DNA is shown, and the CDR3 is as TCRdb lists it. The genes are TRBV27 and TRBJ1-4. Termini included, the CDR3 measures 15 amino acids. In germline, CDR1 is MNHEY, CDR2 SMNVEV (reference sequence). The chain's CDR3 is CASSSSAGGNEKLFF.

The chain joins TRBV18 to TRBJ1-2, with TRBD1 identical over 9 bases. CDR1 KGHSH and CDR2 LQKENI come from the germline V gene. V lost 5 bases, J lost 3 bases, and 7 bases stayed unmatched. This CDR3 region has 15 residues. The CDR3 region has the DNA TGTGCCAGCTCATCAAGGACAGGGGTCGACTATGGCTACACCTTC. It yields the protein CASSSRTGVDYGYTF. Complete variable domain (other parts from reference TRBV18 and TRBJ1-2): NAGVMQNPRHLVRRRGQEARLRCSPMKGHSHVYWYRQLPEEGLKFMVYLQKENIIDESGMPKERFSAEFPKEGPSILRIQQVVRGDSAAYFCASSSRTGVDYGYTFGSGTRLTVV.

The genes are TRBV18 and TRBJ2-7; 7 nucleotides match TRBD1. V trimming: 3 bases; J trimming: 8 bases; junction bases outside the gene matches: 10. The CDR3 totals 14 residues. Germline lookup yields CDR1 KGHSH and CDR2 LQKENI. CDR3 loop: CASSPPGQSSKQYF. The CDR3 bases are TGTGCCAGCTCACCCCCGGGACAGAGTTCCAAGCAGTACTTC.

The chain combines TRBV27 with TRBJ1-5; 10 nucleotides align to TRBD1. V lost 8 bases, J lost 4 bases, and 2 bases stayed unmatched. This CDR3 contains 13 residues. Germline CDR1 is MNHEY and CDR2 is SMNVEV (reference sequence). DNA of the CDR3: TGTGCCAGCCCGGACAGGGGGAATCAGCCCCAGCATTTT. This encodes CASPDRGNQPQHF.

The rearrangement links TRBV19 to TRBJ2-5; D is perhaps TRBD1 (5 bases). Germline CDR1 is LNHDA and CDR2 is SQIVND (reference sequence). The CDR3 is 13 amino acids. V lost 4 bases and J 2 bases, leaving 8 bases between the germline ends. The CDR3 DNA follows: TGTGCCAGTAGTACAGGGCCACAAGAGACCCAGTACTTC. This codes for CASSTGPQETQYF. The whole variable domain, filled in from reference TRBV19 and TRBJ2-5, reads DGGITQSPKYLFRKEGQNVTLSCEQNLNHDAMYWYRQDPGQGLRLIYYSQIVNDFQKGDIAEGYSVSREKKESFPLTVTSAQKNPTAFYLCASSTGPQETQYFGPGTRLLVL.

This clone appeared a single time. The chain employs TRBV7-9 and TRBJ2-7; D call uncertain. CDR3 length equals 12 residues. From germline, CDR1 is SEHNR and CDR2 FQNEAQ (reference sequence). Trimming shortened V by 5 bases and J by 2 bases, and 7 bases separated the two germline ends. The CDR3 coding sequence is TGTGCCAGCAGCCGAGACACCTACGAGCAGTACTTC. Translating it yields CASSRDTYEQYF.

This chain joins TRBV7-9 and TRBJ2-7; D gene ambiguous. The CDR3 totals 13 residues. The germline CDR1 and CDR2 sequences are SEHNR and FQNEAQ (reference sequence). Trimming pared 5 bases from V and 2 bases from J, leaving 10 bases between. The CDR3 loop is CASSESGTYEQYF. In DNA form, the CDR3 reads TGTGCCAGCAGCGAATCGGGTACCTACGAGCAGTACTTC.

This clone was seen only once. The gene calls are TRBV5-1 and TRBJ1-3; 7 bases fit TRBD1. Trimming took 5 bases from V and 4 from J; bases not matched to a gene: 9. Per the germline V gene, CDR1 is SGHRS and CDR2 is YFSETQ. The CDR3 spans 15 residues. In DNA, the CDR3 is TGCGCCAGCAGATCGGGACAGTCCTCGGGAAACACCATATATTTT. Translation gives CASRSGQSSGNTIYF.

The genes are TRBV18 and TRBJ1-2; the D gene is possibly TRBD1 (5 bases). Trimming took 0 bases from V and 4 from J, leaving 9 bases between them. The CDR3 contains 14 residues. Germline V gene sequence: CDR1 KGHSH, CDR2 LQKENI. Here the CDR3 reads CASSPPGGVYGYTF. Here the CDR3 DNA reads TGTGCCAGCTCACCACCGGGAGGGGTCTATGGCTACACCTTC.

In this sample, this clone turned up once. The J gene is TRBJ1-2, the V gene TRBV11-2; perhaps TRBD1 as D (5 bases). CDR1 SGHAT and CDR2 FQNNGV come from the germline V gene. The CDR3 runs 15 residues. V was clipped by 0 bases and J by 2 bases, with 10 bases between them. CDR3 sequence: CASSLEGALNYGYTF. For the CDR3, the DNA is TGTGCCAGCAGCTTAGAAGGGGCTCTCAACTATGGCTACACCTTC.

The rearrangement uses TRBV29-1 and TRBJ1-1; D might be TRBD1 (6 bases). Trimming removed 5 bases at V and 4 bases at J, with 14 bases between. Germline V gene sequence: CDR1 SQVTM, CDR2 ANQGSEA. This CDR3 region has 13 residues. The CDR3 coding sequence is TGCAGCGTTCTCCGACAGACAGGCACTGAAGCTTTCTTT. This gives the protein CSVLRQTGTEAFF.

The J gene is TRBJ1-2, the V gene TRBV6-5; D is possibly TRBD1 (5 bases). The CDR3 has 12 amino acids. Per germline, CDR1 MNHEY and CDR2 SVGAGI. Trimming removed 8 bases from V and 4 bases from J, with 11 bases in between. The CDR3: CASRRQGYGYTF. For the CDR3, the DNA is TGTGCCAGCCGCCGGCAGGGCTATGGCTACACCTTC.

This clone was observed a single time. This chain joins TRBV20-1 and TRBJ1-2; D unclear. The germline CDR1 and CDR2 sequences are DFQATT and SNEGSKA (reference sequence). This CDR3 has 11 amino acids. The V end was cut by 3 bases, the J end by 8 bases, with 10 bases between. The DNA of the CDR3 is TGCAGTGCTAGTAACGGGTGGGGCTACACCTTC. Protein product: CSASNGWGYTF.

J is TRBJ2-2 and V is TRBV7-6, with TRBD2 as a possible D gene (5 bases). Germline lookup yields CDR1 SGHVS and CDR2 FNYEAQ. The length of the CDR3 is 14 residues. The ends were cut back, 1 base at V and 3 bases at J, with 6 bases in the middle. CDR3 nucleotide sequence: TGTGCCAGCAGCTTAGTCGGGGACACCGGGGAGCTGTTTTTT. Amino acids: CASSLVGDTGELFF.

The chain couples TRBV3-1 (or the pseudogene TRBV3-2) to TRBJ1-1, with D perhaps matching TRBD1 (6 bases). The CDR3 length is 14 residues. V was shortened by 0 bases and J by 4 bases, with 9 bases between the two germline ends. Germline V lookup: CDR1 LGHDT, CDR2 YNNKEL (reference sequence). The CDR3 region is CASSQELQGTEAFF. The CDR3 DNA reads TGTGCCAGCAGCCAAGAATTACAGGGCACTGAAGCTTTCTTT.

V gene TRBV5-6 combines with J gene TRBJ1-2, with D possibly TRBD1 on 6 matching bases. The CDR3 covers 14 residues. The germline V and J ends were trimmed by 0 bases and 2 bases, with 8 bases remaining between them. Germline V lookup: CDR1 SGHDT, CDR2 YYEEEE. The DNA for the CDR3 is TGTGCCAGCAGCTTGGAAGGGGGAAACTATGGCTACACCTTC. It translates to CASSLEGGNYGYTF. Supplemented by reference TRBV5-6 and TRBJ1-2, the full variable domain reads DAGVTQSPTHLIKTRGQQVTLRCSPKSGHDTVSWYQQALGQGPQFIFQYYEEEERQRGNFPDRFSGHQFPNYSSELNVNALLLGDSALYLCASSLEGGNYGYTFGSGTRLTVV.

This chain links TRBV28 with TRBJ2-3; D might be TRBD2 (9 bases). The germline CDR1 and CDR2 sequences are MDHEN and SYDVKM. The germline V and J ends were trimmed by 5 bases and 4 bases, with 22 bases remaining between them. The CDR3 sequence is 17 residues long. The CDR3 loop is CASSLQGASGVPDTQYF. The CDR3 DNA follows: TGTGCCAGCAGTCTCCAGGGGGCTAGCGGGGTCCCAGATACGCAGTATTTT.

CDR3 region: CASSFIGGYPPYGYTF. The CDR3 coding sequence is TGTGCCAGCAGTTTTATCGGGGGATATCCACCCTATGGCTACACCTTC. V is TRBV28 and J is TRBJ1-2, with a tentative D call TRBD1 (5 bases). Per germline, CDR1 MDHEN and CDR2 SYDVKM. The CDR3 has 16 amino acids. The V end lost 3 bases, the J end lost 4 bases, and 18 bases lay between the germline ends.

The chain employs TRBV6-2 or TRBV6-3 and TRBJ2-7, with TRBD1 identical over 11 bases. The germline V gene has CDR1 MNHEY and CDR2 SVGEGT. V lost 1 base to trimming and J lost 9 bases; unmatched junction nucleotides: 14. The CDR3 runs 17 residues. CDR3 residues: CASSYLSRTGGVSLQYF. In DNA, the CDR3 is TGTGCCAGCAGTTACTTGAGCCGGACAGGGGGCGTTTCCCTGCAGTACTTC.

This chain links TRBV30 with TRBJ1-1; 7 bases are a match to TRBD1. The germline CDR1 and CDR2 sequences are GTSNPN and SVGIG (reference sequence). The V gene end was trimmed by 4 bases and the J gene end by 1 base; junction bases not matched to a gene: 6. The CDR3 runs to 14 residues. DNA of the CDR3: TGTGCCTGGATCACCGGGACAGCGAACACTGAAGCTTTCTTT. Its translation: CAWITGTANTEAFF.

The chain couples TRBV28 to TRBJ2-3; D gene ambiguous. From germline, CDR1 is MDHEN and CDR2 SYDVKM. The CDR3 length is 13 residues. V lost 5 bases to trimming and J lost 5 bases, with 11 bases between them. The DNA of the CDR3 is TGTGCCAGCAGTCTTTCCTCGGGAGATACGCAGTATTTT. Translating it yields CASSLSSGDTQYF.

This clone was seen only a few times. The gene calls are TRBV13 and TRBJ2-3, with TRBD2 matching 10 bases. Looked up from germline, CDR1 is PRHDT and CDR2 is FYEKMQ (reference sequence). The CDR3 runs 20 residues. The trim removed 5 bases at V and 2 bases at J, leaving 19 bases unmatched. In DNA form, the CDR3 reads TGTGCCAGCAGCCTCTGGGGTTCTAGCGGGGGCGAATCCGACACAGATACGCAGTATTTT. Its translation: CASSLWGSSGGESDTDTQYF.

The chain combines TRBV29-1 with TRBJ1-6; 8 nucleotides match TRBD1. The CDR3 has 14 amino acids. Germline V gives CDR1 SQVTM, CDR2 ANQGSEA. V lost 6 bases to trimming and J lost 16 bases; unmatched junction nucleotides: 17. In DNA, the CDR3 is TGCAGCGTGGGTGGCGGGACAGGAGACTTAGTACTCCACTTT. This gives the protein CSVGGGTGDLVLHF.

The J gene is TRBJ2-5, the V gene TRBV6-5; no definite D call. CDR1 and CDR2 (germline): MNHEY, SVGAGI. V was trimmed by 8 bases and J by 5 bases, leaving 18 bases between them. The CDR3 spans 14 residues. The CDR3, as DNA: TGTGCCAGCGAAGTAAGCGACTGGGTGGAGACCCAGTACTTC. Translating it yields CASEVSDWVETQYF.

The chain has TRBV5-1 and TRBJ2-7, with a weak D call TRBD2 (6 bases). Germline assignment: CDR1 SGHRS and CDR2 YFSETQ. The CDR3 has 15 residues. With 1 base removed from V and 0 bases from J, the gap between germline ends came to 11 bases. Written as DNA, the CDR3 is TGCGCCAGCAGCTTGAGCGGGTTGGGCTCCTACGAGCAGTACTTC. It yields the protein CASSLSGLGSYEQYF.